Below, one T cell receptor (beta chain) is given with its context. This sample stems from a study of control samples from healthy donors and cancer patients. The germline V and J ends were trimmed by 3 bases and 2 bases, with 8 bases remaining between them. The CDR3 has 14 residues. The germline V gene has CDR1 MGHDK and CDR2 SYGVNS. Assay used: immunoSEQ multiplex PCR; TCRdb lists only in-frame clones, some missing. The table records about 89,000 clones, about 83% of them present only once. Sequencing was performed on blood. The receptor's source is a woman in her thirties or forties in good health. This chain uses TRBV25-1 with TRBJ1-5; no definite D call. CDR3 sequence reads: CASSDGRGNQPQHF. The CDR3 coding sequence is TGTGCCAGCAGTGACGGAAGGGGCAATCAGCCCCAGCATTTT.